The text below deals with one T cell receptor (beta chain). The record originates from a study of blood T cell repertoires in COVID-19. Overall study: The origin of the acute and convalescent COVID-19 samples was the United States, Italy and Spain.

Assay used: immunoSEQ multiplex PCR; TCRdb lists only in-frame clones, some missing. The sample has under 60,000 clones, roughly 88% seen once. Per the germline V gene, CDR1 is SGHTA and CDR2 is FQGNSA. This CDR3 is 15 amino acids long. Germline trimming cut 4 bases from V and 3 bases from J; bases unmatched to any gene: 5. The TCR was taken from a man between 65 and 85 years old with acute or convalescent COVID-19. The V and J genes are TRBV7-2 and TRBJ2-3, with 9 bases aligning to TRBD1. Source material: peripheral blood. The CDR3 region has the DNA TGTGCCAGCAGCTCGTGGGGACAGGGAACAGATACGCAGTATTTT. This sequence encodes CASSSWGQGTDTQYF. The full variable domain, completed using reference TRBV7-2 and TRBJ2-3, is GAGVSQSPSNKVTEKGKDVELRCDPISGHTALYWYRQSLGQGLEFLIYFQGNSAPDKSGLPSDRFSAERTGGSVSTLTIQRTQQEDSAVYLCASSSWGQGTDTQYFGPGTRLTVL.